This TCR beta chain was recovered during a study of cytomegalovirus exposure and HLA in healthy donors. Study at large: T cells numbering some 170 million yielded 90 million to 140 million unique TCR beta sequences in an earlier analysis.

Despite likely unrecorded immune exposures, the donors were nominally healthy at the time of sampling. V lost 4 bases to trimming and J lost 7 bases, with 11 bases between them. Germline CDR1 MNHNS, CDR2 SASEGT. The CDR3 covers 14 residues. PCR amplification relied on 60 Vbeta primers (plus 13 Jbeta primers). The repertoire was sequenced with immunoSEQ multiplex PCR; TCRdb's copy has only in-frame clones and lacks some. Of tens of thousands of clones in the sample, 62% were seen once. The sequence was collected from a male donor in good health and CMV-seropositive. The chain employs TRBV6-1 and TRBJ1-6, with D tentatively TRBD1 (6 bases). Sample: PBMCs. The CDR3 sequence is CASSGYQGNSPLHF. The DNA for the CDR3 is TGTGCCAGCAGTGGGTATCAGGGGAATTCACCCCTCCACTTT.